A selection of T cell receptor beta chains follows, all from one sample in a study of blood T cell repertoires in COVID-19. The data were produced by immunoSEQ multiplex PCR, yet TCRdb's version contains in-frame clones alone and is incomplete. The table has a few hundred thousand clones, 65% to 90% seen once. What was sequenced was peripheral blood. The receptor source for this set is a human donor in a cohort sampled during active COVID-19. Each CDR3 is given with its conserved first and last residue. The D gene is left open where the match is weak. Some rows have no size entry. The others give once, few or many, or a class for an expanded clone.

>TRBV30|once|.|TRBJ2-5
TGTGCCTGGGAAAACGGGGAGACCTGGTACTTC
CAWENGETWYF
>TRBV7-9|.|.|TRBJ1-1
TGTGCCAGCAGCCCGTTGACGCAGGGGAAGAGGAACACTGAAGCTTTCTTT
CASSPLTQGKRNTEAFF
>TRBV5-4|.|TRBD2|TRBJ2-7
TGTGCCAGCAGCTTGGGGACTAGCGGGTACGAGCAGTACTTC
CASSLGTSGYEQYF
>TRBV7-8|.|.|TRBJ2-7
TGTGCCAGCAGCCTCAGGGTCCTGGAACCCTACGAGCAGTACTTC
CASSLRVLEPYEQYF
>TRBV10-2|.|.|TRBJ2-2
TGCGCCAGCAGTGAGCCCGGGGAGCTGTTTTTT
CASSEPGELFF
>TRBV5-1|.|.|TRBJ2-6
TGCGCCAGTGGACAGTTTGACTCTGGGGCCAACGTCCTGACTTTC
CASGQFDSGANVLTF
>TRBV30|.|TRBD1|TRBJ2-3
TGTGCCTGGAGGAAACAGGGGTTACAGACAGATACGCAGTATTTT
CAWRKQGLQTDTQYF
>TRBV18|.|TRBD1|TRBJ2-7
TGTGCCAGCTCACCACCGGTGACTGCGGACAGGGAAATCTACGAGCAGTACTTC
CASSPPVTADREIYEQYF
>TRBV7-3|.|.|TRBJ2-3
TGTGCCAGCAGCTTAACGTCTACTATAGATACGCAGTATTTT
CASSLTSTIDTQYF
>TRBV11-3|.|.|TRBJ2-3
TGTGCCAGCAGCCCCTCACGGGTAGCATCAGATACGCAGTATTTT
CASSPSRVASDTQYF
>TRBV29-1|.|.|TRBJ2-1
TGCAGCGTTGAGAACAGGGTGGGCAATGAGCAGTTCTTC
CSVENRVGNEQFF
>TRBV14|.|.|TRBJ2-2
TGTGCCAGCAGCCAAGGACTCGAGGGGGAGCTGTTTTTT
CASSQGLEGELFF
>TRBV29-1|.|.|TRBJ1-1
TGCAGCGTTGATCCATACACTGAAGCTTTCTTT
CSVDPYTEAFF
>TRBV18|.|.|TRBJ1-5
TGTGCCAGCTCTCTAGACGATGGGCCCCAGCATTTT
CASSLDDGPQHF
>TRBV19|.|TRBD1|TRBJ1-5
TGTGCCAGTCTCGACAGGGAGGATCAGCCCCAGCATTTT
CASLDREDQPQHF
>TRBV5-1|.|TRBD2|TRBJ2-2
TGCGCCAGCAGCTCTCTAGCGGGGGGGCTGAACACCGGGGAGCTGTTTTTT
CASSSLAGGLNTGELFF
>TRBV5-1|once|TRBD1|TRBJ1-1
TGCGCCAGCAGCTTGCAACAGGGGATGGGGACTGAAGCTTTCTTT
CASSLQQGMGTEAFF
>TRBV6-5|.|.|TRBJ1-1
TGTGCCAGCACCTTACATTCCAACACTGAAGCTTTCTTT
CASTLHSNTEAFF
>TRBV3-1/TRBV3-2|.|TRBD1|TRBJ2-7
TGTGCCAGCAGCCCACGACAGGGGGCGGGCGAGCAGTACTTC
CASSPRQGAGEQYF
>TRBV6-5|.|.|TRBJ1-1
TGTGCCAGCAGCTCCAGGGCAGCCGGTGAAGCTTTCTTT
CASSSRAAGEAFF
>TRBV10-3|.|.|TRBJ1-1
TGTGCCATCAGTGAGGGTTCGCGACCACAGGGCTTCAGGAACACTGAAGCTTTCTTT
CAISEGSRPQGFRNTEAFF
>TRBV5-4|.|.|TRBJ2-1
TGTGCCAGCAGCTCCTCCAGGGCTGAGCAGTTCTTC
CASSSSRAEQFF
>TRBV14|once|.|TRBJ1-2
TGTGCCAGCAGCCAAAGGCCAGGAATCTATGGCTACACCTTC
CASSQRPGIYGYTF
>TRBV27|.|.|TRBJ1-4
TGTGCCAGCAGTTCATCCCCCGGGGAGTTTGAAAAACTGTTTTTT
CASSSSPGEFEKLFF
>TRBV30|.|.|TRBJ1-5
TGTGCCTGGAGTGTAGAGAGCAATCAGCCCCAGCATTTT
CAWSVESNQPQHF
>TRBV7-9|.|TRBD1|TRBJ1-5
TGTGCCAGCAGCCCAACCGACAGGGGCGGCAATCAGCCCCAGCATTTT
CASSPTDRGGNQPQHF
>TRBV9|once|.|TRBJ1-1
TGTGCCAGCAGCACGGGGAACACTGAAGCTTTCTTT
CASSTGNTEAFF
>TRBV20-1|once|TRBD1|TRBJ2-5
TGCAGTGCGGTGACAGGGTCGAGCCAGTACTTC
CSAVTGSSQYF
>TRBV5-4|.|.|TRBJ2-1
TGTGCCAGCAGCTTATGGGGGGAATATGAGCAGTTCTTC
CASSLWGEYEQFF
>TRBV3-1/TRBV3-2|.|.|TRBJ1-6
TGTGCCAGCAGCCAAGACGGAGGGGATAATTCACCCCTCCACTTT
CASSQDGGDNSPLHF
>TRBV30|once|TRBD2|TRBJ2-3
TGTGCCTGGAGTGCGGGGGGGACTGGGGCAGATACGCAGTATTTT
CAWSAGGTGADTQYF
>TRBV14|.|.|TRBJ1-1
TGTGCCAGCAGCCACCTCACGGGGAACACTGAAGCTTTCTTT
CASSHLTGNTEAFF
>TRBV14|once|.|TRBJ1-1
TGTGCCAGCAGACGGGTGGGTTTGAACACTGAAGCTTTCTTT
CASRRVGLNTEAFF
>TRBV7-9|.|.|TRBJ2-1
TGTGCCAGCAGCTTCGAGGGGGGGTTTGTTTTGAGCAATGAGCAGTTCTTC
CASSFEGGFVLSNEQFF
>TRBV3-1/TRBV3-2|.|TRBD2|TRBJ2-3
TGTGCCAGCAGCCAAGACGAGACTAGCGGGGGGGTATCAGATACGCAGTATTTT
CASSQDETSGGVSDTQYF
>TRBV6-5|.|TRBD1|TRBJ1-5
TGTGCCAGTTTACGGACAGGTCGAAATCAGCCCCAGCATTTT
CASLRTGRNQPQHF
>TRBV19|many|.|TRBJ1-6
TGTGCCAGTAGTACGAACAACAATTCACCCCTCCACTTT
CASSTNNNSPLHF
>TRBV15|.|.|TRBJ1-3
TGTGCCACCAGCGGACAGACCTCTGGAAACACCATATATTTT
CATSGQTSGNTIYF
>TRBV5-1|.|TRBD1|TRBJ2-1
TGCGCCAGCAGCCTGGGACAGGTATTTCTGACCTCCTACAATGAGCAGTTCTTC
CASSLGQVFLTSYNEQFF
>TRBV5-1|.|TRBD1|TRBJ1-1
TGCGCCAGCAGCTCCCTGACAGGGGCTACTGAAGCTTTCTTT
CASSSLTGATEAFF
>TRBV11-1|.|TRBD1|TRBJ1-4
TGTGCCAGCAGCTACCGGGACAGGAGAAATGAAAAACTGTTTTTT
CASSYRDRRNEKLFF
>TRBV6-1|.|.|TRBJ2-7
TGTGCCAGCAGTGAAGGGCGGGTATATATGTACGAGCAGTACTTC
CASSEGRVYMYEQYF
>TRBV19|.|.|TRBJ2-1
TGTGCCAGTGCCCCGGTAGGGAGGTACAATGAGCAGTTCTTC
CASAPVGRYNEQFF